The 6 T cell receptor beta chains below were found in one sample sequenced in a study of CD8 T cells in Susac syndrome. Reverse transcription used about 0.45 to 1 ug RNA and random hexamers. TCRdb recomputed calls from the immunoSEQ multiplex PCR reads with MiXCR, one row per CDR3 protein. The table lists around 200,000 distinct CDR3 sequences, roughly 94% of them singletons. The sequenced material came from CD4+ T cells from PBMCs. These receptors originate from a human donor with multiple sclerosis.

The chain carries TRBV3-1 and TRBJ2-7; no reliable D call. The CDR3 consists of 12 residues. Trimming cost V 1 base and J 3 bases, with 4 bases left between them. Per germline, CDR1 LGHDT and CDR2 YNNKEL (reference sequence). The CDR3 region is CASSQAGYEQYV. The CDR3 nucleotides are TGTGCCAGCAGCCAAGCAGGCTACGAGCAGTACGTC.

J is TRBJ2-1 and V is TRBV13, with 10 bases lining up with TRBD2. The CDR3 sequence is 18 residues long. Germline-derived CDR1 and CDR2 are PRHDT and FYEKMQ (reference sequence). After removal of 5 bases from V and 4 bases from J, the junction contained 14 bases not matched to a gene. CDR3 amino acids: CASSPRRTGLARYNEQFF. The CDR3 nucleotides are TGTGCCAGCAGCCCCCGCCGGACGGGACTAGCGCGTTACAATGAGCAGTTCTTC. Complete variable domain (other parts from reference TRBV13 and TRBJ2-1): AAGVIQSPRHLIKEKRETATLKCYPIPRHDTVYWYQQGPGQDPQFLISFYEKMQSDKGSIPDRFSAQQFSDYHSELNMSSLELGDSALYFCASSPRRTGLARYNEQFFGPGTRLTVL.

This sequence joins TRBV3-1 and TRBJ1-2, with 9 bases lining up with TRBD1. Germline CDR1 is LGHDT and CDR2 is YNNKEL (reference sequence). The CDR3 sequence is 14 residues long. Trimming took 5 bases from V and 6 from J; bases not matched to a gene: 7. Written as DNA, the CDR3 is TGTGCCAGCAGCTCAAGGGACAGGGACAATGGCTACACCTTC. Amino acids: CASSSRDRDNGYTF.

The chain carries TRBV29-1 and TRBJ2-2, with 7 bases lining up with TRBD1. The V gene's germline CDR1 is SQVTM and CDR2 ANQGSEA. CDR3 length: 13 residues. V was clipped by 6 bases and J by 5 bases; unmatched bases: 6. For the CDR3, the DNA is TGCAGCGTAGGGACAGACTTTACCGGGGAGCTGTTTTTT. The encoded protein is CSVGTDFTGELFF.

The rearrangement links TRBV30 to TRBJ1-1; 7 nucleotides line up with TRBD1. CDR1 and CDR2 from the germline V gene are GTSNPN and SVGIG (reference sequence). CDR3 length equals 13 residues. After removal of 3 bases from V and 3 bases from J, the junction contained 4 bases not matched to a gene. The CDR3 sequence: CAWRGTDYTEAFF. The CDR3 nucleotides are TGTGCCTGGAGGGGGACAGACTACACTGAAGCTTTCTTT.

The chain recombines TRBV5-4 with TRBJ2-3; 9 nucleotides agree with TRBD2. Germline CDR1 is SGHNT and CDR2 is YYREEE (reference sequence). This CDR3 comprises 17 residues. J lost 1 base, V lost 4 bases, and 10 bases had no gene match. The DNA for the CDR3 is TGTGCCAGCAGCCATAGCGGGGGCCAAGCACGCACAGATACGCAGTATTTT. It is translated as CASSHSGGQARTDTQYF.